Listed here is a single T cell receptor (beta chain). Its target is not known. These data come from a study of cytomegalovirus exposure and HLA in healthy donors. Background on the study: The use of the same platform for the roughly 120 validation repertoires and the 600 to 700 first-cohort repertoires was reported by a later analysis.

Sequencing used immunoSEQ multiplex PCR; TCRdb keeps in-frame clones, though not all of them. The table records roughly 150,000 clones, 85% to 90% of them present only once. In germline, CDR1 is SGHNT, CDR2 YYREEE (reference sequence). The CDR3 is made up of 16 amino acids. The V end lost 0 bases, the J end lost 0 bases, and 11 bases lay between the germline ends. Overall study results and limits: Specificity for CMV antigens was confirmed in vitro for three of the CMV-associated chains. High sensitivity and specificity were reportedly achieved when the classifier diagnosed cytomegalovirus status. Altogether, 164 TCR beta chains were recorded as cytomegalovirus-associated.

The specimen sequenced was PBMCs. V is TRBV5-4 and J is TRBJ2-3; maybe TRBD1 (5 bases). The source is a man between 18 and 35 years old in good health and CMV-seronegative. The CDR3 reads CASSLGGGASTDTQYF. The CDR3 nucleotides read TGTGCCAGCAGCTTGGGGGGCGGCGCCAGCACAGATACGCAGTATTTT.